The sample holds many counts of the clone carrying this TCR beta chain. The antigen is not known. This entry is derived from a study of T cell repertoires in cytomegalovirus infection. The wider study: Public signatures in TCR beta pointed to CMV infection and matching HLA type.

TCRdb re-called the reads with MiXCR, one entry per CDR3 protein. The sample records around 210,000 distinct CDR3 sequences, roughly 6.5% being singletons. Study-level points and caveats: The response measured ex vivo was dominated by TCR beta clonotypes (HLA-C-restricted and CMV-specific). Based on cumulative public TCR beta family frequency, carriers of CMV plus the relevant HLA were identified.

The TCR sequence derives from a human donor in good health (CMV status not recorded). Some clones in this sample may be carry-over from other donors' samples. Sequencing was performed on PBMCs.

CDR3 amino acids: CASRTGVFYEQYF. The CDR3 DNA sequence: TGTGCCAGCAGGACAGGGGTATTTTACGAGCAGTACTTC. This chain links TRBV28 with TRBJ2-7; 8 positions match TRBD1. The CDR3 contains 13 residues. V lost 6 bases, J lost 4 bases, and 5 bases stayed unmatched. From germline, CDR1 is MDHEN and CDR2 SYDVKM.